This TCR beta chain was captured by sequencing in a study of cytomegalovirus exposure and HLA in healthy donors. Study-wide results and caveats: The study put 160 or so TCR beta chains on its list as cytomegalovirus-associated. Many donors carried some public TCRs, although rarity characterized most TCR sequences. Using the classifier, cytomegalovirus status was reportedly diagnosed with high specificity and sensitivity.

In the case of this clone: Its antigen is currently unknown.

The ends were cut back, 3 bases at V and 5 bases at J, with 13 bases in the middle. CDR3 size: 14 residues. Germline V gene data show CDR1 as ENHRY and CDR2 as SYGVKD. This table comes from immunoSEQ multiplex PCR, and its TCRdb copy is limited to in-frame clones, with some not included. The sample records about 330,000 clones, approximately 90% being singletons. V gene TRBV10-3 combines with J gene TRBJ2-5; D possibly uses TRBD1 or TRBD2 (6 bases each). The sample comprised PBMCs. The TCR originated in a woman between 25 and 40 years old in good health and CMV-seropositive. CDR3 DNA sequence: TGTGCCATCAGTGAACAGGAGGGGGGTGAGACCCAGTACTTC. Encoded protein: CAISEQEGGETQYF.